This entry lists 4 T cell receptor beta chains sequenced from one sample in a study of shared clonotypes between healthy human individuals. Some clones are missing from TCRdb's copy, which holds only in-frame ones; the method was immunoSEQ multiplex PCR. Found here are approximately 480,000 clones, 60% to 80% of them singletons; the top ten hold around an eighth. Input material: PBMCs. The receptors originated from a woman between 40 and 50 years old in good health. Some clones in this sample may be carry-over from other donors' samples.

Notes on this clone: A read error is possible here, since a much larger clone lies one base away. V gene TRBV5-4 combines with J gene TRBJ2-7; D gene unclear. V lost 2 bases to trimming and J lost 2 bases, with 5 bases between them. Germline V gene data show CDR1 as SGHNT and CDR2 as YYREEE (reference sequence). This CDR3 spans 12 amino acids. The CDR3 nucleotides are TGTGCCAGCAGCTTTAGGCCCTACGAGCAGTACTTC. This translates into CASSFRPYEQYF.

The J gene is TRBJ1-3, the V gene TRBV18; D is unresolved. CDR1 and CDR2 from the germline V gene are KGHSH and LQKENI. There are 15 residues in the CDR3. Trimming pared 1 base from V and 4 bases from J, leaving 11 bases between. CDR3 amino acids: CASSPRGLEGNTIYF. Here the CDR3 DNA reads TGTGCCAGCTCACCACGCGGCTTGGAGGGAAACACCATATATTTT.

This sequence joins TRBV9 and TRBJ2-6; maybe TRBD2 (6 bases). The CDR3 extends over 18 amino acids. In germline, CDR1 is SGDLS, CDR2 YYNGEE. V lost 4 bases and J 0 bases, leaving 17 bases between the germline ends. The chain's CDR3 is CASSMAGTEHSGANVLTF. The CDR3 nucleotides are TGTGCCAGCAGCATGGCCGGGACTGAACACTCTGGGGCCAACGTCCTGACTTTC. The variable domain in full, with the rest retrieved from reference TRBV9 and TRBJ2-6, is DSGVTQTPKHLITATGQRVTLRCSPRSGDLSVYWYQQSLDQGLQFLIQYYNGEERAKGNILERFSAQQFPDLHSELNLSSLELGDSALYFCASSMAGTEHSGANVLTFGAGSRLTVL.

The chain combines TRBV7-2 with TRBJ2-7; TRBD2 matches 9 bases. From germline, CDR1 is SGHTA and CDR2 FQGNSA. V was pared by 1 base and J by 3 bases, with 7 bases of the junction left unmatched. The CDR3 spans 16 residues. CDR3 DNA: TGTGCCAGCAGCTTAGGGCCTAGCGGGATTTTCTACGAGCAGTACTTC. It is translated as CASSLGPSGIFYEQYF. Drawing the rest from reference TRBV7-2 and TRBJ2-7, the complete variable domain is GAGVSQSPSNKVTEKGKDVELRCDPISGHTALYWYRQSLGQGLEFLIYFQGNSAPDKSGLPSDRFSAERTGGSVSTLTIQRTQQEDSAVYLCASSLGPSGIFYEQYFGPGTRLTVT.